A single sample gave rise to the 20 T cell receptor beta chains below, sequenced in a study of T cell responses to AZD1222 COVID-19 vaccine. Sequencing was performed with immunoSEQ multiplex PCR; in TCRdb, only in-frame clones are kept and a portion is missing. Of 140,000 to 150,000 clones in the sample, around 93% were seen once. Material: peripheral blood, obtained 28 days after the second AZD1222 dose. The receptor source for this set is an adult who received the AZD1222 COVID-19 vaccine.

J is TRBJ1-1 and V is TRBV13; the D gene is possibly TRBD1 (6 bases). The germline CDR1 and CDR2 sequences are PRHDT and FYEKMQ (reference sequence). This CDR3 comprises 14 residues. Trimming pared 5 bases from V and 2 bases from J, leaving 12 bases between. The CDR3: CASSPRTVNTEAFF. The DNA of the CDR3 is TGTGCCAGCAGCCCCCGGACAGTTAACACTGAAGCTTTCTTT. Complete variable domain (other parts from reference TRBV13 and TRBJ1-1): AAGVIQSPRHLIKEKRETATLKCYPIPRHDTVYWYQQGPGQDPQFLISFYEKMQSDKGSIPDRFSAQQFSDYHSELNMSSLELGDSALYFCASSPRTVNTEAFFGQGTRLTVV.

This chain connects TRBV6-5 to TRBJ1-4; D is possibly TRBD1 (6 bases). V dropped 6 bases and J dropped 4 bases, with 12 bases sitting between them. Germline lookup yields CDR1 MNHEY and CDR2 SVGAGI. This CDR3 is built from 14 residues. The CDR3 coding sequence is TGTGCCAGCAGGGTACAGGGTAATAATGAAAAACTGTTTTTT. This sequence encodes CASRVQGNNEKLFF.

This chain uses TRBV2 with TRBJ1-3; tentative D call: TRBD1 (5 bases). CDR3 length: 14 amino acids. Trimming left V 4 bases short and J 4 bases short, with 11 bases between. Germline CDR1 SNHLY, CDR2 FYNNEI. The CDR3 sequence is CASSATGAGNTIYF. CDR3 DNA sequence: TGTGCCAGCAGTGCAACAGGAGCCGGAAACACCATATATTTT.

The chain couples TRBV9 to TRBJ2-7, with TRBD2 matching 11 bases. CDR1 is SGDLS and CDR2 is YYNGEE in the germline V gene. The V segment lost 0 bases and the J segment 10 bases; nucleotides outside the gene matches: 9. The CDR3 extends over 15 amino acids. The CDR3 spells CASSVAPSGGNRQYF. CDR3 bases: TGTGCCAGCAGCGTAGCGCCTAGCGGGGGGAATCGACAGTACTTC.

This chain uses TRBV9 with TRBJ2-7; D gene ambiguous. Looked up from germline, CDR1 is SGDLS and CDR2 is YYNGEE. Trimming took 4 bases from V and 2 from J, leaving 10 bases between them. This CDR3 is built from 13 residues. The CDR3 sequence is CASSPGSTYEQYF. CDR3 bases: TGTGCCAGCAGCCCGGGCAGTACCTACGAGCAGTACTTC.

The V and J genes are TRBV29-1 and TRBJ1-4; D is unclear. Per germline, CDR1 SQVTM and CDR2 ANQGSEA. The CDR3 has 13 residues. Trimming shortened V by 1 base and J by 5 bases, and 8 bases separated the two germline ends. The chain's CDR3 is CSVEVVQNEKLFF. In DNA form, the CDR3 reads TGCAGCGTTGAAGTGGTCCAAAATGAAAAACTGTTTTTT.

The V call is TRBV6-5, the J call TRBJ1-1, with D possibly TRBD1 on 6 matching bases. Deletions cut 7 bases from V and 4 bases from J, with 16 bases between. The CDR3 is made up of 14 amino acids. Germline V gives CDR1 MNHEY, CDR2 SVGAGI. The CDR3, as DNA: TGTGCCAGCACCAGGGGAGTTGAAGGCACTGAAGCTTTCTTT. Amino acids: CASTRGVEGTEAFF.

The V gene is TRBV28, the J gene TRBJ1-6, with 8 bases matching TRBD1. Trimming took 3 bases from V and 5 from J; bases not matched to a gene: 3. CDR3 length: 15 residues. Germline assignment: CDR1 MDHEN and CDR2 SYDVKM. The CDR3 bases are TGTGCCAGCAGTTTCCCGGGACAGGATAATTCACCCCTCCACTTT. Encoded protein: CASSFPGQDNSPLHF. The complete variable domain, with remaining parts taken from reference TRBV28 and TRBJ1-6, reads DVKVTQSSRYLVKRTGEKVFLECVQDMDHENMFWYRQDPGLGLRLIYFSYDVKMKEKGDIPEGYSVSREKKERFSLILESASTNQTSMYLCASSFPGQDNSPLHFGNGTRLTVT.

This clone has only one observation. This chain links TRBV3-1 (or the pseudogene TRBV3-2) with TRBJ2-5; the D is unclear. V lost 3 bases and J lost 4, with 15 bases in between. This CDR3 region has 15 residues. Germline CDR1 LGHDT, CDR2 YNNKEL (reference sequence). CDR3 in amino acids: CASSQMSLGGETQYF. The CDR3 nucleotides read TGTGCCAGCAGCCAGATGTCCCTCGGTGGAGAGACCCAGTACTTC.

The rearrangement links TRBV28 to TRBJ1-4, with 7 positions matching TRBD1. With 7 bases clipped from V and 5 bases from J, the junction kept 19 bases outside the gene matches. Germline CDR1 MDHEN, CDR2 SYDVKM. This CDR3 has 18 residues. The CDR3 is CASTLPAWGGQRNEKLFF. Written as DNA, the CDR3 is TGTGCCAGCACCCTCCCAGCTTGGGGGGGACAGAGAAATGAAAAACTGTTTTTT.

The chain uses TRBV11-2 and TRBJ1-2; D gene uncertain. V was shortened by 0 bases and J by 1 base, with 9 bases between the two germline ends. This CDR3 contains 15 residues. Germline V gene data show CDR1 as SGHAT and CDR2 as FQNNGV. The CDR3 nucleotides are TGTGCCAGCAGCTTAGATCCGGGAAATAACTATGGCTACACCTTC. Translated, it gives CASSLDPGNNYGYTF.

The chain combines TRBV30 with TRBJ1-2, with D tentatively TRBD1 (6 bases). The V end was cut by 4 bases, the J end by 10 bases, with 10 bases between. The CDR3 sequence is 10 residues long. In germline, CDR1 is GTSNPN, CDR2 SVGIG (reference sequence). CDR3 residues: CAWNWGAYTF. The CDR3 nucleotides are TGTGCCTGGAATTGGGGGGCCTACACCTTC.

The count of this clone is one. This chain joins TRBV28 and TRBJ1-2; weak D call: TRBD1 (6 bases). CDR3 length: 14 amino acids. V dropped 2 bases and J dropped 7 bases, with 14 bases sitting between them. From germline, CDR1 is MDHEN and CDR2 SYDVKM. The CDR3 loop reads CASSLSPTGTGYTF. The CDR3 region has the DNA TGTGCCAGCAGTTTAAGCCCTACAGGGACTGGCTACACCTTC.

The CDR3 is CASSVMERGGSGELFF. The CDR3 region has the DNA TGTGCCAGCAGCGTAATGGAGAGGGGAGGGTCCGGGGAGCTGTTTTTT. J is TRBJ2-2 and V is TRBV9; TRBD2 matches at 7 bases. The trim removed 1 base at V and 6 bases at J, leaving 9 bases unmatched. The germline V gene has CDR1 SGDLS and CDR2 YYNGEE. The CDR3 has 16 residues.

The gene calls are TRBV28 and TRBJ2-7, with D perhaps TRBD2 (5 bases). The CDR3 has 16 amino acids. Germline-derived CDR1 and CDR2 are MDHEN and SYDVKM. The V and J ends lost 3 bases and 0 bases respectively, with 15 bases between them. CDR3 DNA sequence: TGTGCCAGCAGTTTGTCGGGTTGGGAGAACTCCTACGAGCAGTACTTC. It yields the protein CASSLSGWENSYEQYF.

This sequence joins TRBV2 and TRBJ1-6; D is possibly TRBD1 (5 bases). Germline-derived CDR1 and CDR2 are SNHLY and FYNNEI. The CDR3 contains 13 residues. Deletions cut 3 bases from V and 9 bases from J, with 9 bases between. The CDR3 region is CASSDREGSPLHF. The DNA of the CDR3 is TGTGCCAGCAGTGACAGGGAGGGTTCACCCCTCCACTTT.

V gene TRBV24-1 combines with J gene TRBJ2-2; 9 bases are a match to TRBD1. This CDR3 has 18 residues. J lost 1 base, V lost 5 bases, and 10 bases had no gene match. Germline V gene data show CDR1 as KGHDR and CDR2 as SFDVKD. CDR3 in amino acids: CATSVRDRALWNTGELFF. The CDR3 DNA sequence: TGTGCCACCAGTGTAAGGGACAGGGCCTTATGGAACACCGGGGAGCTGTTTTTT.

The CDR3 DNA reads TGTGCCAGCAGCCCCCCAGTGGGCACTGAAGCTTTCTTT. This translates into CASSPPVGTEAFF. The chain joins TRBV9 to TRBJ1-1, with D uncertain. The CDR3 has 13 residues. Germline V gene sequence: CDR1 SGDLS, CDR2 YYNGEE. Deletions cut 4 bases from V and 4 bases from J, with 11 bases between.

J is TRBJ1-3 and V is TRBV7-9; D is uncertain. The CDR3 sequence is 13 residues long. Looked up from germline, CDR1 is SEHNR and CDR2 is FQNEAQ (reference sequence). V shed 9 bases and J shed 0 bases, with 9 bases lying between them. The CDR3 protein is CARSDYSGNTIYF. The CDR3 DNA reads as TGTGCCAGATCCGACTACTCTGGAAACACCATATATTTT.

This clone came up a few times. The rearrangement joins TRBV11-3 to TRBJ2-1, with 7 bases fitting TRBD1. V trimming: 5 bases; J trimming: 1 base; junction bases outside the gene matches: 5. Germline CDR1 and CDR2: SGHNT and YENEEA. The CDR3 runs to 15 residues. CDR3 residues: CASSTRTGSYNEQFF. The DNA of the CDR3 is TGTGCCAGCAGCACCCGGACAGGTTCCTACAATGAGCAGTTCTTC.